Listed here are 8 T cell receptor beta chains from one sample, sequenced in a study of regulatory T cells in long-lasting Graves disease. Time point meaning: persistent/refractory GD, antithyroid drugs over 5 years with positive TRAb. Construction of the TCR library relied on RNA isolated from PBMCs. Investigators prepared the TCR beta libraries by applying iRepertoire HTBI primers and Arm-PCR of CDR3 regions. From the multiplex PCR reads, TCRdb called clonotypes with MiXCR, one entry per CDR3 protein. The sample has 300,000 to 500,000 distinct CDR3 sequences, about a fifth seen once. Sample: peripheral blood mononuclear cells (PBMCs), taken when the disease was refractory, from a patient treated with antithyroid drugs. The receptors derive from a female donor with Graves disease.

This clonotype was counted many times. This chain connects TRBV11-2 to TRBJ2-4; weak D call: TRBD2 (6 bases). This CDR3 comprises 19 residues. Trimming stripped 1 base from V and 5 bases from J, with 24 bases between. The germline V gene encodes CDR1 SGHAT and CDR2 FQNNGV. The DNA for the CDR3 is TGTGCCAGCAGCTTAGGAGCCCTGGCAGCGGCTAGCGCTGAAAACATTCAGTACTTC. It translates to CASSLGALAAASAENIQYF.

Only a few counts were recorded for this clonotype. J is TRBJ2-7 and V is TRBV29-1; 11 positions agree with TRBD1. Germline loops: CDR1 SQVTM, CDR2 ANQGSEA. The CDR3 consists of 15 residues. J was trimmed by 3 bases and V by 1 base; bases with no gene match: 5. The CDR3 sequence is CSVEAGTGGVYEQYF. CDR3 coding DNA: TGCAGCGTTGAAGCCGGGACAGGGGGAGTCTACGAGCAGTACTTC.

A few counts support this clonotype. V is TRBV20-1 and J is TRBJ2-7; D gene unclear. With 1 base removed from V and 2 bases from J, the gap between germline ends came to 12 bases. The CDR3 extends over 14 amino acids. Germline V gene lookup returns CDR1 DFQATT and CDR2 SNEGSKA (reference sequence). CDR3 bases: TGCAGTGCTAGAGGGTCGGACGGTCCCTACGAGCAGTACTTC. This translates into CSARGSDGPYEQYF.

This clonotype was picked up many times. The chain couples TRBV5-6 to TRBJ2-4; TRBD2 matches at 8 bases. V dropped 3 bases and J dropped 14; count of bases not matched to a gene: 7. The CDR3 totals 12 residues. CDR1 SGHDT and CDR2 YYEEEE come from the germline V gene. The CDR3 nucleotides read TGTGCCAGCAGCTCAGGGACTAGTTTAGAGTACTTC. The encoded protein is CASSSGTSLEYF.

The chain uses TRBV7-2 and TRBJ2-7, with D hard to call. There are 14 residues in the CDR3. Germline CDR1 and CDR2: SGHTA and FQGNSA. The V end lost 2 bases, the J end lost 7 bases, and 15 bases lay between the germline ends. The CDR3 nucleotides are TGTGCCAGCAGCTTAAAGTTGGATCCGCTTGAGCAGTACTTC. Translating gives CASSLKLDPLEQYF. Supplemented by reference TRBV7-2 and TRBJ2-7, the full variable domain reads GAGVSQSPSNKVTEKGKDVELRCDPISGHTALYWYRQSLGQGLEFLIYFQGNSAPDKSGLPSDRFSAERTGGSVSTLTIQRTQQEDSAVYLCASSLKLDPLEQYFGPGTRLTVT.

This clonotype was seen a few times. This chain links TRBV6-2 or TRBV6-3 with TRBJ2-1, with TRBD2 matching 12 bases. Germline values: CDR1 MNHEY, CDR2 SVGEGT. Germline trimming cut 4 bases from V and 7 bases from J; bases unmatched to any gene: 8. The CDR3 sequence is 16 residues long. The CDR3 loop reads CASSSLAGGPGNEQFF. The DNA for the CDR3 is TGTGCCAGCAGTTCGCTAGCGGGAGGGCCGGGGAATGAGCAGTTCTTC.

The chain recombines TRBV5-1 with TRBJ2-2; D may match TRBD1 or TRBD2 (5 bases each). The CDR3 loop spans 15 amino acids. V was trimmed by 5 bases and J by 3 bases, leaving 14 bases between them. CDR1 is SGHRS, CDR2 YFSETQ, per germline. CDR3 nucleotides: TGCGCCAGCAGTTCCTCCGGGGCGGACACCGGGGAGCTGTTTTTT. It encodes CASSSSGADTGELFF. Together with reference TRBV5-1 and TRBJ2-2, the CDR3 gives the full variable domain: KAGVTQTPRYLIKTRGQQVTLSCSPISGHRSVSWYQQTPGQGLQFLFEYFSETQRNKGNFPGRFSGRQFSNSRSEMNVSTLELGDSALYLCASSSSGADTGELFFGEGSRLTVL.

Concerning this clonotype: One base away lies a much larger clone, so this may be a sequencing read error. V and J are TRBV28 and TRBJ1-4; maybe TRBD1 (5 bases). The CDR3 consists of 24 residues. V was trimmed by 2 bases and J by 3 bases, leaving 37 bases between them. Germline V CDR1 and CDR2: MDHEN, SYDVKM. The CDR3 nucleotides read TGTGCCAGCAGTTTAGACCCAGGGAGCTCGGTGACCGTATTGCTCTGTTCAGCTAATGAAAAACTGTTTTTT. Translating gives CASSLDPGSSVTVLLCSANEKLFF. Combining the CDR3 with reference TRBV28 and TRBJ1-4 gives the whole variable domain DVKVTQSSRYLVKRTGEKVFLECVQDMDHENMFWYRQDPGLGLRLIYFSYDVKMKEKGDIPEGYSVSREKKERFSLILESASTNQTSMYLCASSLDPGSSVTVLLCSANEKLFFGSGTQLSVL.